This T cell receptor beta chain derives from a study of blood T cells in healthy people across ages. A second about 7 to 11 cycle PCR used barcoded and J-beta primers. Using its own MiXCR run on the 5' RACE reads, TCRdb lists one record per CDR3 protein. In the table there are 1.4 million or so distinct CDR3 sequences, approximately 43% of which are singletons. Trimming removed 1 base at V and 4 bases at J, with 11 bases between. The CDR3 spans 15 residues. Germline CDR1 reads SGDLS; CDR2 reads YYNGEE. For this clonotype: Its antigen is not identified.

Study-level findings and limits: TCR beta diversity tracked closely with naive T cell percentage.

The chain carries TRBV9 and TRBJ1-4, with unresolved D. Sequencing was performed on blood. This TCR was recovered from a woman between 18 and 30 years old in good health. This CDR3 is CASSVHVEDNEKLFF. CDR3 DNA: TGTGCCAGCAGCGTACATGTCGAGGATAATGAAAAACTGTTTTTT.